The next 11 T cell receptor beta chains were all read from a single sample in a study of beta chain features in type 1 diabetes. Findings of the study overall: Shorter TCRB CDR3s, moderately but significantly so, marked every one of the four CD4+ subsets in Type 1 diabetes patients.

What these receptors recognize is not known. Expressed TCRB transcripts were sequenced after all isolated RNA was converted to cDNA. Using immunoSEQ multiplex PCR, the repertoire was profiled, and TCRdb retains in-frame clones only, with some absent. The sample has about 230,000 clones; 16% are singletons. Material: naive CD4+ T cells from blood. These receptors were taken from a man aged 25 to 45 with type 1 diabetes.

The rearrangement uses TRBV7-2 and TRBJ1-1; no clear D gene. The V gene lost 2 bases and the J gene lost 5 bases, with 6 bases spanning the gap. CDR3 length: 12 residues. The germline gives CDR1 SGHTA, CDR2 FQGNSA. CDR3 sequence: CASSLKLTEAFF. The DNA of the CDR3 is TGTGCCAGCAGCTTAAAGTTGACTGAAGCTTTCTTT. Together with reference TRBV7-2 and TRBJ1-1, the CDR3 gives the full variable domain: GAGVSQSPSNKVTEKGKDVELRCDPISGHTALYWYRQSLGQGLEFLIYFQGNSAPDKSGLPSDRFSAERTGGSVSTLTIQRTQQEDSAVYLCASSLKLTEAFFGQGTRLTVV.

The chain carries TRBV9 and TRBJ2-7; 8 positions match TRBD2. V shed 3 bases and J 7 bases; nucleotides not matched to a gene: 12. This CDR3 has 15 amino acids. Germline CDR1 reads SGDLS; CDR2 reads YYNGEE. DNA of the CDR3: TGTGCCAGCAGCGCAGAAGCGGGAGCGGATGGGGAGCAGTACTTC. Its translation: CASSAEAGADGEQYF.

This rearrangement joins TRBV29-1 to TRBJ2-4; 7 bases agree with TRBD1. The junction had 10 bases not matched to a gene; V was cut back by 6 bases and J by 8 bases. The germline V gene has CDR1 SQVTM and CDR2 ANQGSEA. CDR3 length equals 13 residues. CDR3 loop: CSVIGGRGYIQYF. CDR3 bases: TGCAGCGTAATAGGGGGCAGAGGGTACATTCAGTACTTC.

The chain couples TRBV29-1 to TRBJ2-3; the D gene is possibly TRBD1 (5 bases). Germline assignment: CDR1 SQVTM and CDR2 ANQGSEA. Trimming left V 5 bases short and J 5 bases short, with 11 bases between. The CDR3 consists of 12 residues. CDR3 sequence (DNA): TGCAGCGTTTCCAGGGCCCAAGATACGCAGTATTTT. Protein sequence: CSVSRAQDTQYF.

The gene calls are TRBV5-1 and TRBJ2-4; no clear D. The ends were cut back, 2 bases at V and 3 bases at J, with 15 bases in the middle. CDR3 length: 16 residues. From germline, CDR1 is SGHRS and CDR2 YFSETQ. The CDR3 spells CASSFMADRSKNIQYF. CDR3 sequence (DNA): TGCGCCAGCAGCTTTATGGCGGACCGCAGCAAAAACATTCAGTACTTC.

This clone was recorded a few times. V is TRBV23-1 and J is TRBJ1-2; 8 nucleotides line up with TRBD1. TRBV23-1 is placed among ORFs of uncertain function. Germline trimming cut 0 bases from V and 5 bases from J; bases unmatched to any gene: 5. CDR3 length: 15 residues. In DNA form, the CDR3 reads TGCGCCAGCAGTCAATCGGACAGGGATCGATATGGCTACACCTTC. It encodes CASSQSDRDRYGYTF.

This clone occurred a few times. CDR3 nucleotide sequence: TGCAGCGGGGGGGACACCGGATTAAATAATGAGCAGTTCTTC. Translating gives CSGGDTGLNNEQFF. The V call is TRBV29-1, the J call TRBJ2-1; either TRBD1 or TRBD2 may supply D (6 bases each). Trimming pared 7 bases from V and 7 bases from J, leaving 20 bases between. The germline V gene encodes CDR1 SQVTM and CDR2 ANQGSEA. The CDR3 totals 14 residues.

A few counts support this clone. The chain has TRBV7-2 and TRBJ1-5; D gene unclear. V lost 5 bases to trimming and J lost 2 bases, with 16 bases between them. This CDR3 contains 16 residues. CDR1 and CDR2 (germline): SGHTA, FQGNSA. The CDR3 here is CASSPYEGRGNQPQHF. The CDR3 bases are TGTGCCAGCAGCCCCTATGAGGGTCGAGGCAATCAGCCCCAGCATTTT.

The chain employs TRBV5-4 and TRBJ2-7, with 13 positions matching TRBD2. Germline-derived CDR1 and CDR2 are SGHNT and YYREEE (reference sequence). The ends lost 0 bases at V and 3 bases at J; junction bases unmatched: 0. The CDR3 sequence is 15 residues long. CDR3 sequence (DNA): TGTGCCAGCAGCTTGGGACTAGCGGGAGGCTACGAGCAGTACTTC. Amino acid sequence: CASSLGLAGGYEQYF.

This clone appeared a few times. The chain has TRBV7-2 and TRBJ1-1; 8 bases line up with TRBD1. Germline CDR1 reads SGHTA; CDR2 reads FQGNSA. The CDR3 is made up of 15 amino acids. V shed 5 bases and J 4 bases; nucleotides not matched to a gene: 9. The CDR3 reads CASSDGQGIGTEAFF. CDR3 bases: TGTGCCAGCAGCGACGGACAGGGTATCGGCACTGAAGCTTTCTTT.

This clone was counted only a few times. The V gene is TRBV29-1, the J gene TRBJ2-3, with TRBD1 identical over 10 bases. The trim removed 7 bases at V and 4 bases at J, leaving 5 bases unmatched. Germline V gene data show CDR1 as SQVTM and CDR2 as ANQGSEA. This CDR3 contains 13 residues. The CDR3 is CSARQGAADTQYF. Here the CDR3 DNA reads TGCAGCGCGAGACAGGGGGCGGCAGATACGCAGTATTTT.